This TCR beta chain derives from a study of OX40 agonist ivuxolimab in advanced cancers. Notes on the study in general: Mean expanded clone counts were higher in CD8+ than CD4+ T cells.

Trimming removed 5 bases from V and 7 bases from J, with 20 bases in between. The CDR3 contains 16 residues. The germline gives CDR1 LGHNA, CDR2 YSLEER. The method was immunoSEQ multiplex PCR; TCRdb's version includes in-frame clones alone and lacks a portion of them. The sample has fewer than 90,000 clones, over 90% seen once. Details on this clone: Its matching antigen is unknown.

This clonotype was sampled from an adult with an advanced solid tumor such as melanoma, head and neck, liver or kidney cancer. Sequencing was performed on CD4+ or CD8+ T cells sorted from blood, taken in a trial of the OX40 agonist ivuxolimab. The chain recombines TRBV4-3 with TRBJ1-4, with D tentatively TRBD1 (6 bases). The CDR3 DNA sequence: TGCGCCAGCAGCAAAGGGCCAGGGGCGCGAACTGAAAAACTGTTTTTT. This codes for CASSKGPGARTEKLFF.